This T cell receptor beta chain is from a study of yellow fever vaccine responses in identical twins (dated by TCRdb to between 2018 and 2020). Broadly, across the study: The study precisely tracked vaccine-responding T cell clones in identical twins.

The library was prepared using RT-PCR. Instrument used: Illumina HiSeq 2500. Starting from the raw public reads, TCRdb applied fastp trimming at Q25, assembled clones with MiXCR and retained in-frame beta chains. One record per CDR3 amino acid sequence lists the most common genes and DNA. Present in this sample are roughly 2,600 distinct CDR3 sequences, roughly 80% of which were seen just once. Jointly, the top ten make up 8% to 10% of the sample. Points the paper makes about the study in general: According to the authors, the vaccine-induced T cell response in identical twins seemed to be partly convergent and partly specific to each individual.

In this sample, this clonotype turned up a few times. Its specific antigen is unknown. No much larger clone exists at a distance of one base, and base qualities are not known. The CDR1 and CDR2 encoded by the germline V gene (reference sequence) are SGHAT and FQDESV. V is trimmed back by 4 bases and J by 3 bases, and the junction contains 7 bases that no gene match accounts for. The CDR3 covers 17 residues, taking in both the cysteine and the phenylalanine. Only the CDR3 DNA is retained, 51 bases long and in frame from the first base. The chain is encoded by TRBV11-1 joined to TRBJ2-3; 13 bases in the junction line up with TRBD2. Sequencing was performed on T cells from blood (PBMCs), unsorted or a sorted subset (not recorded which), taken before or after yellow fever vaccination (not recorded which). The sequence was obtained from a female donor who received the yellow fever vaccine. The nucleotide sequence is given as TGTGCCAGCAGCTCTTGGACTAGCGGGAGAACTACAGATACGCAGTATTTT. Its product reads: CASSSWTSGRTTDTQYF.